This T cell receptor beta chain stems from a study of technical replicates of blood from a handful of donors. With 6 bases clipped from V and 8 bases from J, the junction kept 10 bases outside the gene matches. The length of the CDR3 is 15 residues. The germline gives CDR1 LNHDA, CDR2 SQIVND (reference sequence). Measured with immunoSEQ multiplex PCR; TCRdb has only the in-frame clones, and not every one. This table has 65,000 to 85,000 clones, approximately 96% appearing once. J is TRBJ1-4 and V is TRBV19, with TRBD1 identical over 9 bases. The sequenced sample was T cells isolated from PBMCs. The clonotype comes from a human donor in good health. The CDR3 region is CASSTGTGFREKLFF. The CDR3 DNA sequence: TGTGCCAGTAGCACCGGGACAGGGTTTCGAGAAAAACTGTTTTTT.